This T cell receptor (delta chain) was captured in a study of γδ T cells in repeated Plasmodium falciparum infection (dated by TCRdb to the early 2020s). Study-wide context: In the natural-infection arm, Malian children exposed to intense seasonal malaria transmission were enrolled and compared against age and gender matched Australian children. Four controlled human malaria infections were administered to five malaria-naive U.S. adults over approximately 580 days by bites from P. falciparum NF54-infected Anopheles stephensi mosquitoes. Samples from controlled-infection subjects were taken at baseline, right before selected infections, and 21 days after each infection. Malian gammadelta TCR repertoires were analysed cross-sectionally during no-transmission periods and longitudinally across acute febrile malaria episodes. The study looked at how repeated Plasmodium falciparum infection shapes the human gammadelta T cell repertoire, using both natural infection in Mali and controlled human malaria infection. What the research found in general, with its limitations: The Malian cohort was drawn from a small rural village made up mostly of one ethnic group, which limits generalizability. Vdelta2-negative gammadelta TCR repertoires from Malian children appeared more clonally expanded, less diverse and less shared than those of Australian children. Because the controlled-infection cohort was small, analysis of inter-individual variability in gammadelta T cell responses was limited. Across time and infection, the Vgamma9/Vdelta2+ TCR repertoires showed a highly stable polyclonal makeup, with many TCRgamma sequences overlapping between individuals. Repeated controlled infections appeared to drive waves of new clonotype selection in Vdelta2-negative, largely Vdelta1+, gammadelta TCR repertoires.

The library relied on multiplex PCR. The instrument given in TCRdb is Illumina MiSeq. Both TCR gamma (TRG) and TCR delta (TRD) chains were sequenced from each sorted gammadelta T cell sample. In the original analysis: The repertoire analyses used clonotype tree plots, the accumulated frequency of the top 20 clonotypes, and diversity index (DI) and D75 metrics. In TCRdb, clones were called once more from the public reads by CATT, and rows of identical DNA were later combined. The V and J calls shown here were made by TCRdb, not taken from the authors' results. The sample has 45,000 to 70,000 delta-chain clones on record, approximately 1.7% of them singletons. Together, the top ten hold over 14% of the sample. The CDR3 covers 18 residues, taking in both the cysteine and the phenylalanine. CDR3 DNA only is kept here, 54 bases in frame from base 1. Sequences GEAIGNYY (CDR1) and EKD (CDR2) are obtained from the germline V gene. V is trimmed back by 3 bases and J by 0 bases, and the junction contains 14 bases that no gene match accounts for.

Vgamma9/Vdelta2+ and Vdelta2-negative gammadelta T cell populations were flow-sorted from peripheral blood mononuclear cells for bulk TCR repertoire analysis. Concerning this clone: Its antigen remains undetermined. Base qualities are missing; no much larger clone stands one base away.

The chain was built from TRDV2 and TRDJ1; 8 middle bases align to TRDD3. Here the J gene was assigned by germline matching of the DNA, as TCRdb has none. The sample was gamma-delta T cells from blood. This receptor was identified in a pool of human donors (malaria-infected and uninfected, not separated). The DNA sequence follows: TGTGCCTGTGACTCTAGGGGATACCCATTATCTCACACCGATAAACTCATCTTT. Its protein product is CACDSRGYPLSHTDKLIF.